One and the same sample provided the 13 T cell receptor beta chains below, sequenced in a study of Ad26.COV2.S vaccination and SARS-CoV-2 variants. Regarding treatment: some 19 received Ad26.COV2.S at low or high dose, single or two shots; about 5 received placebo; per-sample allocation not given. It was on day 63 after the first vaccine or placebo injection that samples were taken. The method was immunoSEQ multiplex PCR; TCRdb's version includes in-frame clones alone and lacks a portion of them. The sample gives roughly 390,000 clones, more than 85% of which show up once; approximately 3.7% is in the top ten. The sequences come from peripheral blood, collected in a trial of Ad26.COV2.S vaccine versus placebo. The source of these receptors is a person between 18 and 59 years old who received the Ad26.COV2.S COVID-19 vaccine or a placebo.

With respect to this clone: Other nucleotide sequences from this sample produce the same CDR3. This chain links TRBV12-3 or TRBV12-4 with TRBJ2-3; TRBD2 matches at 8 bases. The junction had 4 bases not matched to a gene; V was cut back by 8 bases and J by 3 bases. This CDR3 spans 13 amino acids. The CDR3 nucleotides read TGTGCCAGCCGGGAGGGAGGGACAGATACGCAGTATTTT. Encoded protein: CASREGGTDTQYF.

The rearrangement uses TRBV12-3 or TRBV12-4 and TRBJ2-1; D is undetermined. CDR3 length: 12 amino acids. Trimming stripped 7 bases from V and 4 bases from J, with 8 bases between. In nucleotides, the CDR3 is TGTGCCAGCACGCGACAATACAATGAGCAGTTCTTC. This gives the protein CASTRQYNEQFF.

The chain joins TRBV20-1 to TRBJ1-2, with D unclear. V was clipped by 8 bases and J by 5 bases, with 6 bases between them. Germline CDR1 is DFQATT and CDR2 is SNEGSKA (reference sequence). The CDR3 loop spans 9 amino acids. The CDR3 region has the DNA TGCAGTACACAATATGGCTACACCTTC. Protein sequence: CSTQYGYTF.

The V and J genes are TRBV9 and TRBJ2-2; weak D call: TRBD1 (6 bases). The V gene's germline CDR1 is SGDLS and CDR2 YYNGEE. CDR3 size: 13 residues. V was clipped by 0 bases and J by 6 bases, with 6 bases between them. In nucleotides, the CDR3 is TGTGCCAGCAGCGTAGAGGGGGCCGGGGAGCTGTTTTTT. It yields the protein CASSVEGAGELFF.

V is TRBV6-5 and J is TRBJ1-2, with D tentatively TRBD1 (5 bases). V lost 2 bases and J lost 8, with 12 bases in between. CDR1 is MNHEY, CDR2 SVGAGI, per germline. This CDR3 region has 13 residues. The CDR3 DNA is TGTGCCAGCAGTTACGGGGGTGGAGAGGGCTACACCTTC. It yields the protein CASSYGGGEGYTF.

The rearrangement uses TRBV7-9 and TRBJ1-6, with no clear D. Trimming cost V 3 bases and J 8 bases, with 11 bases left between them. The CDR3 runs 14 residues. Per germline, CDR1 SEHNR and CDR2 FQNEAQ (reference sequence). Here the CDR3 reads CASSLDLRHSPLHF. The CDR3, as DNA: TGTGCCAGCAGCTTGGACCTTAGGCATTCACCCCTCCACTTT.

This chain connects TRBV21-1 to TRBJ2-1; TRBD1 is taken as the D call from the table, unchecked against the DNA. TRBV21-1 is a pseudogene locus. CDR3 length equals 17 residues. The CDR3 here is CASTDGPRDRGPYEQFF. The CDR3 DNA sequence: TGTGCCAGCACAGACGGACCCCGGGACAGGGGGCCATATGAGCAGTTCTTC.

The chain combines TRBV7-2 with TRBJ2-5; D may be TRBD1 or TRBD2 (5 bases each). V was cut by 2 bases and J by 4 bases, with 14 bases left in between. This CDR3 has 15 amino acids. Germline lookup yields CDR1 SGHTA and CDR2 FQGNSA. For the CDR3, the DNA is TGTGCCAGCAGCTTATTAGGGGAGTCGGGAGAGACCCAGTACTTC. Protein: CASSLLGESGETQYF.

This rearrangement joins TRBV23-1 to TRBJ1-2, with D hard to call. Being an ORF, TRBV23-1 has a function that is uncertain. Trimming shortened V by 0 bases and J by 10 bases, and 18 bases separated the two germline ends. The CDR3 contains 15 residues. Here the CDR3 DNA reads TGCGCCAGCAGTCAATCGTTCCGGTCGCCTAGTATCTACACCTTC. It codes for CASSQSFRSPSIYTF.

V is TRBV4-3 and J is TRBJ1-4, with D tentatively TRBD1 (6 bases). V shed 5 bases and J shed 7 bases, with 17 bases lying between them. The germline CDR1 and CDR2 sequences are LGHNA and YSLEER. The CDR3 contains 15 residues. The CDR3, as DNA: TGCGCCAGCAGCTTATTCTCGTGGGGGCTTGAAAAACTGTTTTTT. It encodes CASSLFSWGLEKLFF.

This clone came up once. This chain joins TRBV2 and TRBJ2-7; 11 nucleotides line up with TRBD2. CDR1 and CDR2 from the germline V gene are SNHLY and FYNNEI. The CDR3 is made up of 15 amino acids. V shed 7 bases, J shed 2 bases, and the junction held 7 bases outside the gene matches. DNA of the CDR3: TGTGCCAGCAACCCGACTAGCGGGGCGCCCTACGAGCAGTACTTC. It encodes CASNPTSGAPYEQYF. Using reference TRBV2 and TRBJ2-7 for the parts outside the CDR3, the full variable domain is EPEVTQTPSHQVTQMGQEVILRCVPISNHLYFYWYRQILGQKVEFLVSFYNNEISEKSEIFDDQFSVERPDGSNFTLKIRSTKLEDSAMYFCASNPTSGAPYEQYFGPGTRLTVT.

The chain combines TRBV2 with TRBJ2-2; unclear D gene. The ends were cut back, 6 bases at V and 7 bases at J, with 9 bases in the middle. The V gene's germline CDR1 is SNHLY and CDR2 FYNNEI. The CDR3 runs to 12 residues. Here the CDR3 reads CASRSVGGELFF. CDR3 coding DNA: TGTGCCAGCAGATCAGTGGGCGGGGAGCTGTTTTTT.

The CDR3 sequence is CASSRGLAGGREQYF. The DNA for the CDR3 is TGTGCCAGCAGCAGGGGACTAGCGGGGGGGCGCGAGCAGTACTTC. The J gene is TRBJ2-7, the V gene TRBV7-9; 16 nucleotides match TRBD2. The germline CDR1 and CDR2 sequences are SEHNR and FQNEAQ (reference sequence). V lost 5 bases to trimming and J lost 6 bases; unmatched junction nucleotides: 4. CDR3 length equals 15 residues.